The rows below give T cell receptor beta chains drawn from one sample of a study of post-analysis software for immune sequencing data. TCRdb reanalysed the PCR reads using MiXCR and keeps one entry per CDR3 protein. The sample yields fewer than 850,000 distinct CDR3 sequences, 30% seen once. The source material was blood. All receptors come from a girl aged 5-17 years with multiple sclerosis. Both conserved end residues are part of each CDR3.

J gene,CDR3 length,V gene,CDR3 protein
TRBJ2-1,15,TRBV20-1,CSATDFRGVEDEQFF
TRBJ1-1,14,TRBV2,CASSDQEADTEAFF
TRBJ2-3,12,TRBV7-2,CASSPRLDTQYF
TRBJ1-2,13,TRBV29-1,CSALGGDLYGYTF
TRBJ1-4,16,TRBV11-2,CASSLYKTATNEKLFF
TRBJ2-1,15,TRBV6-2/TRBV6-3,CASRPMGQRYNEQFF
TRBJ1-2,15,TRBV20-1,CSANLGTEHPYGYTF
TRBJ2-5,14,TRBV11-2,CASSLGATPETQYF
TRBJ2-7,13,TRBV6-1,CASSMTGAYEQYF
TRBJ2-3,15,TRBV6-4,CASSPTSRGTDTQYF
TRBJ2-7,14,TRBV13,CASSLGPVTYEQYF
TRBJ2-5,15,TRBV5-1,CASSLVGGTEGTQYF
TRBJ2-3,16,TRBV7-2,CASSLRGGPGTDTQYF
TRBJ2-3,18,TRBV11-2,CASSLPPRTSGQLDTQYF
TRBJ2-6,15,TRBV10-3,CAIVRGHSGANVLTF
TRBJ2-1,20,TRBV9,CASSVAFEAGGVGGHNEQFF
TRBJ2-7,14,TRBV6-2/TRBV6-3,CASSLLAELYEQYF
TRBJ2-5,17,TRBV4-1,CASSQDYGAGTQETQYF
TRBJ2-7,13,TRBV20-1,CSARAVTATEQYF
TRBJ2-1,13,TRBV20-1,CSAMDRGDNEQFF
TRBJ1-6,15,TRBV28,CASLGRPGGNSPLHF
TRBJ2-3,10,TRBV12-3/TRBV12-4,CASVADTQYF
TRBJ2-7,12,TRBV20-1,CSAPDRLYEQYF
TRBJ1-6,14,TRBV6-5,CASYQTGANSPLHF
TRBJ1-4,16,TRBV6-5,CASTRGGRLPNEKLFF